The present T cell receptor beta chain was sequenced within a study of glioma-infiltrating T cells after dendritic cell vaccination. Profiling relied on immunoSEQ multiplex PCR, and the TCRdb table lists in-frame clones only, not all of them. The sample consists of over 90,000 clones, 81% of them appearing once. The germline gives CDR1 SGHTA, CDR2 FQGNSA. CDR3 length: 14 residues. The V gene lost 5 bases and the J gene lost 3 bases, with 13 bases spanning the gap. The material sequenced was blood, taken before dendritic cell vaccination. The TCR sequence derives from a human donor with glioblastoma. This chain joins TRBV7-2 and TRBJ2-5; the D gene is possibly TRBD2 (6 bases). The CDR3 loop is CASSPGVAEETQYF. CDR3 coding DNA: TGTGCCAGCAGCCCTGGGGTAGCGGAAGAGACCCAGTACTTC.